The clone carrying this T cell receptor (beta chain) was detected only once. In the original analysis: Reference gene primer amplification gave estimated nucleated cell counts. This table comes from immunoSEQ multiplex PCR, and its TCRdb copy is limited to in-frame clones, with some not included. The V and J calls and the clone size are those of that table, but D and trimming were determined from the DNA. In the table there are approximately 220,000 clones, about 83% of which are singletons. The sample originates from a study of blood T cell repertoires in COVID-19. Study-wide background: Researchers got acute and convalescent COVID-19 samples from the United States, Italy and Spain. PBMCs, B-cell-depleted T cells, or T cells were the source of the cDNA or gDNA that made up the material.

Germline V CDR1 and CDR2: KGHDR, SFDVKD. The CDR3 spans 16 residues. Trimming cost V 3 bases and J 1 base; bases outside gene matches: 2. This sequence was found in a woman between 45 and 65 years old with acute or convalescent COVID-19. Specimen: peripheral blood. This rearrangement joins TRBV24-1 to TRBJ2-3; 11 nucleotides agree with TRBD2. CDR3 sequence: CATSDETSGGTDTQYF. CDR3 DNA: TGTGCCACCAGTGATGAGACTAGCGGGGGCACAGATACGCAGTATTTT.